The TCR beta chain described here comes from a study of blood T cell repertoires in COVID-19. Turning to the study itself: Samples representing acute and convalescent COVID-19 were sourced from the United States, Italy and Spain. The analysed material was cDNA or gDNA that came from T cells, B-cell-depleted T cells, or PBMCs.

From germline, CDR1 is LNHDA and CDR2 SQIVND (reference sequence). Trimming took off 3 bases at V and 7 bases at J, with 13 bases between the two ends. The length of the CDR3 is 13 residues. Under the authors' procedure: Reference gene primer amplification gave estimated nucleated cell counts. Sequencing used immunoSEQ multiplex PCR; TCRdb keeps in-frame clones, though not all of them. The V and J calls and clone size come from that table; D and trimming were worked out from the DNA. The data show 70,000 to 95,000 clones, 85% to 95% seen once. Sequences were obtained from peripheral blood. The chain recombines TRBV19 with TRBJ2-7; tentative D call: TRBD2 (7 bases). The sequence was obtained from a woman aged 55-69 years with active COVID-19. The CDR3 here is CASSIVGGQEQYF. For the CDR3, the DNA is TGTGCCAGTAGTATTGTGGGGGGGCAGGAGCAGTACTTC.